This T cell receptor beta chain is drawn from a study of beta chain features in type 1 diabetes. Study conclusions and caveats: All four CD4+ subsets of Type 1 diabetes patients contained TCRB CDR3s that were moderately but significantly shorter.

Of the isolated RNA, all was reverse transcribed, and so the sequenced material was expressed TCRB transcripts. Repertoires were generated with immunoSEQ multiplex PCR, while TCRdb's copy carries only in-frame clones and drops some. The data contain around 50,000 clones, around 40% of them singletons. Details on this clone: What it binds is not known.

Germline CDR1 reads DFQATT; CDR2 reads SNEGSKA (reference sequence). There are 11 residues in the CDR3. The rearrangement links TRBV20-1 to TRBJ2-5; D not resolved. The J call may be incorrect, as the DNA end agrees better with TRBJ2-7. The sequence derives from a man aged 30-40 years with type 1 diabetes. The material sequenced was stem cell memory CD4+ T cells from blood. The CDR3 sequence is CSAPAVGEQYF. The CDR3 coding sequence is TGCAGTGCCCCGGCCGTGGGCGAGCAGTACTTC.